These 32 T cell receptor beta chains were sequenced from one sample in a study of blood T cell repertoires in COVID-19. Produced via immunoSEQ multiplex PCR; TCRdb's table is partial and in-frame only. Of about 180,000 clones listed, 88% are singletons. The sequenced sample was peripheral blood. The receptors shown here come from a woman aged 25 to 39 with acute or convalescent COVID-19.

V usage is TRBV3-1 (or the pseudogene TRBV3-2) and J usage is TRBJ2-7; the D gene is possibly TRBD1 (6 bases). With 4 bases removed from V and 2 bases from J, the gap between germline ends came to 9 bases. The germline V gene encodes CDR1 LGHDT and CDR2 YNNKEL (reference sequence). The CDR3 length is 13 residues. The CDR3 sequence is CASSRDMTYEQYF. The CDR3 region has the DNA TGTGCCAGCAGCCGGGACATGACCTACGAGCAGTACTTC.

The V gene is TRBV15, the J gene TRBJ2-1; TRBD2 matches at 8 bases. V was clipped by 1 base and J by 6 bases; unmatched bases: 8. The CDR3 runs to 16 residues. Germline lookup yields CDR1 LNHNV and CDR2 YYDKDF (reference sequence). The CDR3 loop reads CATSRGGGTSINEQFF. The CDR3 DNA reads TGTGCCACCAGCAGAGGGGGCGGGACTAGTATCAATGAGCAGTTCTTC.

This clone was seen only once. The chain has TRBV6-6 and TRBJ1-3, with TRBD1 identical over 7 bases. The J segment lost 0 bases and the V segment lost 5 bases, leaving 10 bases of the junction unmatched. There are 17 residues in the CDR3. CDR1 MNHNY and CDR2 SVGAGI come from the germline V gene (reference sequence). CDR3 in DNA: TGTGCCAGCAGTCACGATCTCAAGGGGGCCTCTGGAAACACCATATATTTT. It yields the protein CASSHDLKGASGNTIYF.

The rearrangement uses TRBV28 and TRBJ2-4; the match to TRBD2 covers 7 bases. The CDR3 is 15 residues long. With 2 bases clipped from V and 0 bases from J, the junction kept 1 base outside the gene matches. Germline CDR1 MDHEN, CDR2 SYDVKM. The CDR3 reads CASSLSGIAKNIQYF. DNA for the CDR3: TGTGCCAGCAGTTTAAGCGGGATAGCCAAAAACATTCAGTACTTC.

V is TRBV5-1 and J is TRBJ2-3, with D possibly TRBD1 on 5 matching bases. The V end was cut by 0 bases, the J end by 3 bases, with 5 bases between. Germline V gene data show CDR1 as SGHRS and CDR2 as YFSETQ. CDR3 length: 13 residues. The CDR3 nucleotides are TGCGCCAGCAGCTTGGACAGGACAGATACGCAGTATTTT. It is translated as CASSLDRTDTQYF.

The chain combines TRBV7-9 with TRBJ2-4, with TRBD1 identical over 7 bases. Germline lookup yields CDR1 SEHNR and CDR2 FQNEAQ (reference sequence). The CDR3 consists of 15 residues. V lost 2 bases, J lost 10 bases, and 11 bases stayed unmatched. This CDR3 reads CASSLNRRDSSIQYF. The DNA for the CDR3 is TGTGCCAGCAGCTTAAACCGCCGGGACAGTAGTATTCAGTACTTC. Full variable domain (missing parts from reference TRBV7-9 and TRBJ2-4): DTGVSQNPRHKITKRGQNVTFRCDPISEHNRLYWYRQTLGQGPEFLTYFQNEAQLEKSRLLSDRFSAERPKGSFSTLEIQRTEQGDSAMYLCASSLNRRDSSIQYFGAGTRLSVL.

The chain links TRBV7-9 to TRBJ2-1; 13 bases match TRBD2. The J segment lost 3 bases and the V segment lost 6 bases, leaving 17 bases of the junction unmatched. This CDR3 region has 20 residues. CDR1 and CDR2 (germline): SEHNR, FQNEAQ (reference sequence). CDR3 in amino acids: CASRRSVTSGRAWGYNEQFF. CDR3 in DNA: TGTGCCAGCAGGAGGTCTGTCACTAGCGGGAGGGCCTGGGGCTACAATGAGCAGTTCTTC. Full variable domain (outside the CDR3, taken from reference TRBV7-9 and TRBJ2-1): DTGVSQNPRHKITKRGQNVTFRCDPISEHNRLYWYRQTLGQGPEFLTYFQNEAQLEKSRLLSDRFSAERPKGSFSTLEIQRTEQGDSAMYLCASRRSVTSGRAWGYNEQFFGPGTRLTVL.

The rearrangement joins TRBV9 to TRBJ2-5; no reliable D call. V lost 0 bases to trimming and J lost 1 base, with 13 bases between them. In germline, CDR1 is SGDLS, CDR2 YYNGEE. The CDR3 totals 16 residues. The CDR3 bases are TGTGCCAGCAGCGTAGACCCCCAACTGGTCCAAGAGACCCAGTACTTC. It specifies CASSVDPQLVQETQYF.

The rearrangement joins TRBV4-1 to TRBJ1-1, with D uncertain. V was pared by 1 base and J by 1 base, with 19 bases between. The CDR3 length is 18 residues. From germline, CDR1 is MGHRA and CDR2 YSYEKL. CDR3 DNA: TGCGCCAGCAGCCAAGTAGGGAAGATGGGGAGAGGGAACACTGAAGCTTTCTTT. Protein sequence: CASSQVGKMGRGNTEAFF.

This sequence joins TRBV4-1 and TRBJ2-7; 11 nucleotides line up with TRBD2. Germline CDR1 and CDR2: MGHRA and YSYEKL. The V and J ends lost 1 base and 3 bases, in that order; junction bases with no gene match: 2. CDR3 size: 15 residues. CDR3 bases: TGCGCCAGCAGCCAAGGGACTAGCGGGTACTACGAGCAGTACTTC. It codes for CASSQGTSGYYEQYF.

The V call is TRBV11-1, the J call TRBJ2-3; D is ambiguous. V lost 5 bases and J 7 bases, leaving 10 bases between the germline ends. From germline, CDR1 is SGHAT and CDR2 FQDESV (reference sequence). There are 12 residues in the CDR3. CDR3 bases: TGTGCCAGCAGCATCCTGGGCAATACGCAGTATTTT. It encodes CASSILGNTQYF.

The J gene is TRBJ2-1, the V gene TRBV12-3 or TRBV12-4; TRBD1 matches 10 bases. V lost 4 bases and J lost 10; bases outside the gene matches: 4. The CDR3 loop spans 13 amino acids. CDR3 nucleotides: TGTGCCAGCAGTTGGGACAGGGGCAGGGAGCAGTTCTTC. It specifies CASSWDRGREQFF.

CDR3 sequence reads: CASSYQRPSYNEQFF. The CDR3 region has the DNA TGTGCCAGCAGTTACCAGCGGCCCTCCTACAATGAGCAGTTCTTC. V gene TRBV6-5 combines with J gene TRBJ2-1, with a weak D call TRBD2 (5 bases). CDR3 length: 15 residues. Per the germline V gene, CDR1 is MNHEY and CDR2 is SVGAGI. The V end was cut by 2 bases, the J end by 0 bases, with 8 bases between.

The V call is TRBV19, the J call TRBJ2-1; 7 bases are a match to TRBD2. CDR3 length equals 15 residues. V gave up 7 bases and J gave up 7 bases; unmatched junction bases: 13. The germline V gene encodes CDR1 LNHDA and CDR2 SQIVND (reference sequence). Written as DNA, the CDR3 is TGTGCCAGTACCCTAGTGGCGGGAGCATTGAATGAGCAGTTCTTC. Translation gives CASTLVAGALNEQFF.

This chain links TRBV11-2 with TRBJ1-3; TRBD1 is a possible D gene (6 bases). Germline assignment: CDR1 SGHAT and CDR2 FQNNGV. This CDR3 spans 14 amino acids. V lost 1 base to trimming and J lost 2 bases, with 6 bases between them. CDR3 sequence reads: CASSLAGAGNTIYF. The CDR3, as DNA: TGTGCCAGCAGCTTAGCAGGGGCTGGAAACACCATATATTTT.

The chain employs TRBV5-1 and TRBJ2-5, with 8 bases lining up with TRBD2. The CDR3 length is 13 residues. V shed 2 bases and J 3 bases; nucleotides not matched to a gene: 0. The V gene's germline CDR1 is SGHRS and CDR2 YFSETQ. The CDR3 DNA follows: TGCGCCAGCAGCTTACTAGCGGAAGAGACCCAGTACTTC. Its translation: CASSLLAEETQYF.

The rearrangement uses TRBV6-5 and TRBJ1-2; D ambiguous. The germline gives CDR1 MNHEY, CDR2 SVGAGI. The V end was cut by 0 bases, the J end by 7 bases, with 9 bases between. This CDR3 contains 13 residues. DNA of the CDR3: TGTGCCAGCAGTTACTCCACGGGTCGTGGCTACACCTTC. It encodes CASSYSTGRGYTF.

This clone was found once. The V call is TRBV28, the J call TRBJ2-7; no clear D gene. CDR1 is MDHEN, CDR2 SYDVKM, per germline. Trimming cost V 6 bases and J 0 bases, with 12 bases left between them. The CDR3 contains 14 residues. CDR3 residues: CASRPAPSSYEQYF. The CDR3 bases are TGTGCCAGCAGACCCGCCCCGAGCTCCTACGAGCAGTACTTC.

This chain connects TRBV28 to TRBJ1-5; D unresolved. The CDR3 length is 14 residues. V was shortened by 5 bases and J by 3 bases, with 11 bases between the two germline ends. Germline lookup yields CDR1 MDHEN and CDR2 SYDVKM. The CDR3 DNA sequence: TGTGCCAGCAGTCGAGTCGGGTTCAATCAGCCCCAGCATTTT. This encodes CASSRVGFNQPQHF. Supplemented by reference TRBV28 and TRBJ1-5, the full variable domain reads DVKVTQSSRYLVKRTGEKVFLECVQDMDHENMFWYRQDPGLGLRLIYFSYDVKMKEKGDIPEGYSVSREKKERFSLILESASTNQTSMYLCASSRVGFNQPQHFGDGTRLSIL.

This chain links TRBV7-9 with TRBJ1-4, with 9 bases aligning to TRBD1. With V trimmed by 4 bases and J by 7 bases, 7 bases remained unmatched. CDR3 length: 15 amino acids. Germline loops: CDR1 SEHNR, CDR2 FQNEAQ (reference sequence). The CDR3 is CASSSDRGLGEKLFF. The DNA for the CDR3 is TGTGCCAGCAGCTCGGACAGGGGTCTAGGTGAAAAACTGTTTTTT.

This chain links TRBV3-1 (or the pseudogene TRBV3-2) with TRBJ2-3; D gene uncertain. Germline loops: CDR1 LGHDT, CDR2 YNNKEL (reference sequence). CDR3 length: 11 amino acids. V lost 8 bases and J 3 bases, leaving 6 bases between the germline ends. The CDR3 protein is CASGVTDTQYF. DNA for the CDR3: TGTGCCAGCGGAGTAACAGATACGCAGTATTTT.

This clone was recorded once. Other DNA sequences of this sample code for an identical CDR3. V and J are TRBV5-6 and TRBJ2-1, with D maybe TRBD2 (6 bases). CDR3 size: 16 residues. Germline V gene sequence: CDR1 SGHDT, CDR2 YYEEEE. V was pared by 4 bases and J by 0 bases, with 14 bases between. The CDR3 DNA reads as TGTGCCAGCAGCCTAACTAGCCTGAGCTCCTACAATGAGCAGTTCTTC. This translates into CASSLTSLSSYNEQFF.

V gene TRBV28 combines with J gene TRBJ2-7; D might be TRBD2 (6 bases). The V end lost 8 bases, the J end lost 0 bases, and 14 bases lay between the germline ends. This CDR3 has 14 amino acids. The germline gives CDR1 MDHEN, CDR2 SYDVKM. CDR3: CASRQGLSSYEQYF. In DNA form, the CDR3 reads TGTGCCAGCCGTCAGGGACTCTCCTCCTACGAGCAGTACTTC.

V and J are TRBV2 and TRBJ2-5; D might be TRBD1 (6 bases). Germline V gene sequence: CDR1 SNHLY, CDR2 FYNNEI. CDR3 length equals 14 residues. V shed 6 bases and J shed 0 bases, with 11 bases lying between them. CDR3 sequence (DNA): TGTGCCAGCAGCCGGACAGCCAACCAAGAGACCCAGTACTTC. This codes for CASSRTANQETQYF.

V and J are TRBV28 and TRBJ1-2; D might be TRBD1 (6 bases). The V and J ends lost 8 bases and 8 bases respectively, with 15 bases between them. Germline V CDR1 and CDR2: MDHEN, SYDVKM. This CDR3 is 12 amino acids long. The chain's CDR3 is CASGGRARGYTF. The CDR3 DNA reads TGTGCCAGCGGGGGCAGGGCGAGAGGCTACACCTTC.

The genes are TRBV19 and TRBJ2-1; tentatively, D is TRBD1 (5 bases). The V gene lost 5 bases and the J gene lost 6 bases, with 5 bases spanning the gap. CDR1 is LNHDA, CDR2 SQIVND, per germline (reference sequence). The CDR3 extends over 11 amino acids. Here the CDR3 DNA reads TGTGCCAGTAGTGACAGCAATGAGCAGTTCTTC. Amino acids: CASSDSNEQFF.

This chain's CDR3 is CASSSGTSGNTGELFF. In nucleotides, the CDR3 is TGCGCCAGCAGTTCCGGGACTAGCGGGAACACCGGGGAGCTGTTTTTT. The V gene is TRBV10-1, the J gene TRBJ2-2, with TRBD2 identical over 11 bases. The CDR3 spans 16 residues. Trimming cost V 5 bases and J 1 base; bases outside gene matches: 3. Germline CDR1 reads WNHNN; CDR2 reads SYGVQD (reference sequence).

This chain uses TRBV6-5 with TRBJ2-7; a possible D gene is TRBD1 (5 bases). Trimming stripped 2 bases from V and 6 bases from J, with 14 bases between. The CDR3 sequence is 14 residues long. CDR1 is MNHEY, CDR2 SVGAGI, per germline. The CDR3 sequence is CASSYVQGPFEQYF. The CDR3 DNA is TGTGCCAGCAGTTACGTTCAGGGCCCCTTCGAGCAGTACTTC.

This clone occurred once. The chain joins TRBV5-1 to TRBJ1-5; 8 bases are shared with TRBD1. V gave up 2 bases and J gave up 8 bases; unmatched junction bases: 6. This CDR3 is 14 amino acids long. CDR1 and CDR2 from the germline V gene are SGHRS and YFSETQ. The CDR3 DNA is TGCGCCAGCAGCTTTACAGGGGGGCAGGAGCCCCAGCATTTT. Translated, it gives CASSFTGGQEPQHF.

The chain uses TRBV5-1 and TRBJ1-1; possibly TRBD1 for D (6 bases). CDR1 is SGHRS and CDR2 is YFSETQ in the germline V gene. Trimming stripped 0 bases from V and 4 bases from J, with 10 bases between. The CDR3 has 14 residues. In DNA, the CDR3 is TGCGCCAGCAGCTTGGGCGGGGGCGGCACTGAAGCTTTCTTT. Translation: CASSLGGGGTEAFF.

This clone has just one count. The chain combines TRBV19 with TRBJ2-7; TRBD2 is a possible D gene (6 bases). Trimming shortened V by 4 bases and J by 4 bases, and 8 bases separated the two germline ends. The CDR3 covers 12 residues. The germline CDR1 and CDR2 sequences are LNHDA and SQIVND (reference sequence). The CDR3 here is CASSRGTYEQYF. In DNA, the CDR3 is TGTGCCAGTAGTAGGGGGACTTACGAGCAGTACTTC.

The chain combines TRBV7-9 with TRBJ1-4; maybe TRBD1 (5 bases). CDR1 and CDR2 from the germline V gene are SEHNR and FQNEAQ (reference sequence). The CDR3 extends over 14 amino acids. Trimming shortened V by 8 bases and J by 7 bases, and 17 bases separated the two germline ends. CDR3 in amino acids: CASGRWGGVEKLFF. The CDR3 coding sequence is TGTGCCAGCGGTCGGTGGGGGGGTGTTGAAAAACTGTTTTTT. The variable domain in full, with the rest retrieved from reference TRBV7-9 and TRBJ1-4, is DTGVSQNPRHKITKRGQNVTFRCDPISEHNRLYWYRQTLGQGPEFLTYFQNEAQLEKSRLLSDRFSAERPKGSFSTLEIQRTEQGDSAMYLCASGRWGGVEKLFFGSGTQLSVL.